This entry is about one TCR beta chain. V lost 2 bases and J 8 bases, leaving 18 bases between the germline ends. The germline gives CDR1 SGHTA, CDR2 FQGNSA. The CDR3 extends over 16 amino acids. Study processing details: Estimation of nucleated cell counts relied on the amplification of reference gene primers. This table comes from immunoSEQ multiplex PCR, and its TCRdb copy is limited to in-frame clones, with some not included. V and J calls plus clone size are reproduced from that table; the DNA served to infer D and trimming. Of hundreds of thousands of clones in the sample, approximately 90% are singletons; the top ten hold 0.2% to 0.3%. The data derive from a study of blood T cell repertoires in COVID-19. For the study at large: Specimens from acute and convalescent COVID-19 originated in the United States, Italy and Spain. The analysed material was cDNA or gDNA that came from T cells, B-cell-depleted T cells, or PBMCs.

The rearrangement links TRBV7-2 to TRBJ2-2, with D tentatively TRBD2 (6 bases). The sequence derives from a woman aged 18-29 years with acute or convalescent COVID-19. Sequencing was performed on peripheral blood. This CDR3 reads CASSLTAGWVGGELFF. CDR3 DNA: TGTGCCAGCAGCTTAACGGCGGGGTGGGTAGGAGGGGAGCTGTTTTTT. The complete variable domain, with remaining parts taken from reference TRBV7-2 and TRBJ2-2, reads GAGVSQSPSNKVTEKGKDVELRCDPISGHTALYWYRQSLGQGLEFLIYFQGNSAPDKSGLPSDRFSAERTGGSVSTLTIQRTQQEDSAVYLCASSLTAGWVGGELFFGEGSRLTVL.